What follows is one TCR beta chain and its context. The data were taken from a study of blood T cell repertoires in COVID-19. Overall study: Acute and convalescent COVID-19 samples came from the United States, Italy and Spain.

Repertoires were generated with immunoSEQ multiplex PCR, while TCRdb's copy carries only in-frame clones and drops some. The repertoire holds about 140,000 clones, 84% seen once, with 3.4% in the top ten. The CDR3 is made up of 14 amino acids. Germline V gene lookup returns CDR1 SGHVS and CDR2 FQNEAQ. The V and J ends lost 5 bases and 9 bases, in that order; junction bases with no gene match: 9. The clonotype originates from a woman between 45 and 60 years old with acute COVID-19. Sequences were obtained from PBMCs or T cells enriched from blood (not recorded which). This chain connects TRBV7-8 to TRBJ2-1; TRBD2 aligns across 8 bases. Here the CDR3 DNA reads TGTGCCAGCAGCCTTCCGGGACTAGAGGTTGAGCAGTTCTTC. It yields the protein CASSLPGLEVEQFF.